This section outlines one T cell receptor beta chain sequence together with its context. Its antigen is unidentified. The sample is drawn from a study of T cells after yellow fever vaccination. Overall study: Researchers used SMART-Seq v4 Ultra Low Input to prepare fractions that had low cell numbers.

Study-wide results and limits: Researchers noted that a small share of clonotypes showed up in both CD4 and CD8 compartments.

Germline CDR1 is SGHKS and CDR2 is YYEKEE (reference sequence). V was clipped by 0 bases and J by 0 bases, with 10 bases between them. This CDR3 has 16 amino acids. In making TCR cDNA, 5'RACE template switching added a universal primer site and UMIs to it. TCRdb processed the 5' RACE reads anew with MiXCR; each CDR3 protein has one entry. The table includes more than 450,000 distinct CDR3 sequences, around a fifth detected once. This sequence originates from a young man who received the YFV17D yellow fever vaccine. The rearrangement joins TRBV5-5 to TRBJ1-5; D unresolved. Here the sequenced sample was PBMCs, taken about 21 days after the first yellow fever vaccination. The CDR3 here is CASSLGEYYSNQPQHF. The CDR3 bases are TGTGCCAGCAGCTTGGGGGAGTATTATAGCAATCAGCCCCAGCATTTT.